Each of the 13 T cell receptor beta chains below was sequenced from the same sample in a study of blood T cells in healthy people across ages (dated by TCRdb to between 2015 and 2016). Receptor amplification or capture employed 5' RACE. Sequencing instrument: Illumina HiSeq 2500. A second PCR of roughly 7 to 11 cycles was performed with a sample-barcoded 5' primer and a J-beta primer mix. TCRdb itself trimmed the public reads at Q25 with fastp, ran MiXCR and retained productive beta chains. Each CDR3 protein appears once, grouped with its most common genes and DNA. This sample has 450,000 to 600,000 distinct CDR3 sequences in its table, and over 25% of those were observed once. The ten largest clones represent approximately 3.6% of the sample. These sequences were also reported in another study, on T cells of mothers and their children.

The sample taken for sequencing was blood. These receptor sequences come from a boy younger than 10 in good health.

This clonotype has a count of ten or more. DNA for the CDR3: TGCGCCAGCAGTGAGTCCGACCCGTGGACTAGCGGGGTCAATGAGCAGTTCTTC. Translated: CASSESDPWTSGVNEQFF. The chain carries TRBV10-1 and TRBJ2-1; 12 bases agree with TRBD2. V dropped 0 bases and J dropped 6; count of bases not matched to a gene: 9. The length of the CDR3 is 18 residues. Germline V gene data show CDR1 as WNHNN and CDR2 as SYGVQD (reference sequence).

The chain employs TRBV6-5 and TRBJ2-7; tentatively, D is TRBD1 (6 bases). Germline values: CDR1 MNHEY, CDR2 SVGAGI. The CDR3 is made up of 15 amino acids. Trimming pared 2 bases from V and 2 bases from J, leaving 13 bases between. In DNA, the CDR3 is TGTGCCAGCAGTTACGTACCGGGACAACCCTACGAGCAGTACTTC. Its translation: CASSYVPGQPYEQYF.

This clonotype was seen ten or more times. The CDR3 protein is CAWSGKNIQYF. In DNA, the CDR3 is TGTGCCTGGAGTGGCAAAAACATTCAGTACTTC. V usage is TRBV30 and J usage is TRBJ2-4, with unresolved D. In germline, CDR1 is GTSNPN, CDR2 SVGIG (reference sequence). The CDR3 totals 11 residues. V shed 1 base and J shed 3 bases, with 1 base lying between them.

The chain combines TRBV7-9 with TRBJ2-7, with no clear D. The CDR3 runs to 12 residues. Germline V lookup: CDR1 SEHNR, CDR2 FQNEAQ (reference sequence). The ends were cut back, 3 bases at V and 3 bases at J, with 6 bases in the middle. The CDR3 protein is CASSFNVYEQYF. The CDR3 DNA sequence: TGTGCCAGCAGCTTCAATGTCTACGAGCAGTACTTC.

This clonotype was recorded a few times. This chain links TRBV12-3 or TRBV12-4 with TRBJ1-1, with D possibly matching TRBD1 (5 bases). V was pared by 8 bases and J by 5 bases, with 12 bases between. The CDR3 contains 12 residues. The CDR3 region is CASGRGDTEAFF. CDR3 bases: TGTGCCAGCGGGAGAGGGGATACTGAAGCTTTCTTT.

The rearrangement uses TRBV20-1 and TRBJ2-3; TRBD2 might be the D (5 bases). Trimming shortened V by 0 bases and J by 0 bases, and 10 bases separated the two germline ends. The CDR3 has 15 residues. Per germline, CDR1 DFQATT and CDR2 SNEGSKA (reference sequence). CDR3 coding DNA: TGCAGTGCTAGAGATTCGGGAACTAGCACAGATACGCAGTATTTT. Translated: CSARDSGTSTDTQYF.

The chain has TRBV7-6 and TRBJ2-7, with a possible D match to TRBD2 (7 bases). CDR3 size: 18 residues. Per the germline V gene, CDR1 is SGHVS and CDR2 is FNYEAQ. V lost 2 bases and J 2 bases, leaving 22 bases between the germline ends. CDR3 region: CASSLLAEGGVITYEQYF. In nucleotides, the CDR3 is TGTGCCAGCAGCTTACTCGCGGAAGGGGGGGTTATAACCTACGAGCAGTACTTC.

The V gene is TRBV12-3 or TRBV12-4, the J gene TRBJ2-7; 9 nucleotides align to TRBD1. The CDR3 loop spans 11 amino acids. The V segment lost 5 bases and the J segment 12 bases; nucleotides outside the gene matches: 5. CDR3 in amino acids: CASSQGQGAYF. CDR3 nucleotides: TGTGCCAGCAGTCAGGGACAGGGCGCGTACTTC.

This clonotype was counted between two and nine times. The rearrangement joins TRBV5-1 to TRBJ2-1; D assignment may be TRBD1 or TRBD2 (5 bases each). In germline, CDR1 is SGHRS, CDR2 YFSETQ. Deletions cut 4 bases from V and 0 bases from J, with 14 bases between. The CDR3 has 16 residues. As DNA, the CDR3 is TGCGCCAGCAGCCCCGTGTGGGGGAGCTCCTACAATGAGCAGTTCTTC. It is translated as CASSPVWGSSYNEQFF.

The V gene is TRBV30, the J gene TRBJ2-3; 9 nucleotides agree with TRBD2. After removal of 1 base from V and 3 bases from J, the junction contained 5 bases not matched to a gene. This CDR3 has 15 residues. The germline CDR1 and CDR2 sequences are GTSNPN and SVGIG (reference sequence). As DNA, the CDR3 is TGTGCCTGGAGTGCTGGCGGGAGGGAAACAGATACGCAGTATTTT. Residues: CAWSAGGRETDTQYF.

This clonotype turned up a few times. The CDR3 DNA is TGCAGCGTTAGTACGGGGTCGGGAAGGAACAATGAGCAGTTCTTC. This translates into CSVSTGSGRNNEQFF. This chain joins TRBV29-1 and TRBJ2-1; D perhaps matches TRBD2 (5 bases). Deletions cut 5 bases from V and 5 bases from J, with 19 bases between. Germline CDR1 reads SQVTM; CDR2 reads ANQGSEA. The CDR3 runs to 15 residues.

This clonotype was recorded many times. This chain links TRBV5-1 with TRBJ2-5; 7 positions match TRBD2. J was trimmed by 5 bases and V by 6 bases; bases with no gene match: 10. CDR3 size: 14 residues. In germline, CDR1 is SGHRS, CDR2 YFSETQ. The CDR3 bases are TGCGCCAGCACCCCTAGCGGCAAGGGGGAGACCCAGTACTTC. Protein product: CASTPSGKGETQYF.

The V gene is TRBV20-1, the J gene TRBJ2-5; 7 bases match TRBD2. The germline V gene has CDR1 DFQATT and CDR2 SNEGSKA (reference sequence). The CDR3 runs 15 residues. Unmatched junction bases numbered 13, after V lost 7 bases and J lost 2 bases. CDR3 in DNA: TGCAGTGTCAGTAGGTCGCTAGCGGTTCAAGAGACCCAGTACTTC. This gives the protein CSVSRSLAVQETQYF.